Described below is a single T cell receptor (beta chain) sequence and its context. This clone came up once. Its antigen specificity is not known. No per-base quality is available; no much larger clone lies one base away. These data belong to a study of T cells after posttransplantation cyclophosphamide (dated by TCRdb to 2015 to 2016). A note on the overall study: T cell repertoire reconstitution was tracked by TRB sequencing after myeloablative bone marrow transplantation in which posttransplantation cyclophosphamide was used as GVHD prophylaxis. Antigen receptor sequencing was done on samples from 35 PTCy-treated patients and from approximately 15 related bone marrow donors of those patients. Blood from every one of the roughly 35 PTCy patients who had 1-year posttransplant specimens underwent TRB sequencing. TRB sequencing was also done on up to about 3 additional blood samples from 2 to 5.2 years after transplant in 3 patients, and on pretransplant blood from 4 patients. Because TRA and TRB clonality correlated tightly in about ten samples, the subsequent TCR analyses were limited to TRB only. Public TRB sequences were searched against a database of over 3,600 sequences associated with responses to pathogens, tumor antigens, self-antigens and alloantigens. Study-wide conclusions, independent of this receptor: Across under 50 patients, recipient CMV seropositivity and CMV reactivation were highly associated with TRB clonality; PTCy diversity was similar to CNI/methotrexate controls. At 1-2 months, donor-recipient similarity was low but rose over the first year, and the later blood repertoires were often dominated by donor CD8+ memory clones. The TRB repertoires of T cells infiltrating skin or the GI tract showed only limited overlap with the TRB repertoires found in blood.

Genomic DNA was used for TRB sequencing, which was performed with the immunoSEQ assay at survey resolution or with the hsTCRB kit. The study's own analysis went as follows. The immunoSEQ software was used for initial read processing, and the LymphoSeq R package was used for repertoire analyses. Clonality was computed as 1 minus normalized Shannon entropy; Gini coefficient was also calculated for each TRB dataset. Phenotypes of unsorted samples were inferred by mapping TRB sequences from sorted subsets of the recipient or donor onto unsorted samples of the same recipient. TCRdb limited this immuneACCESS table to in-frame rearrangements with V and J called. A share of clones is missing; checked studies link under half to unresolved V genes, and the rest is unexplained. V and J calls and clone size follow that table, whereas D and trimming were derived from the DNA. This sample gives 11,000 or so clones in total; 80% to 90% of them show up just once. The ten largest clones capture about 5.4% of the sample.

V and J are trimmed by 3 bases and 5 bases, and the gene matches miss 14 bases of the junction. CDR1 and CDR2 (LNHNV, YYDKDF) derive from the germline V gene (reference sequence). Measured from the cysteine to the phenylalanine, the CDR3 is 17 residues long. CDR3 DNA only is kept here, 51 bases in frame from base 1. The meaning of the sample's treatment or condition label: high-dose cyclophosphamide on days +3 and +4 as single-agent GVHD prophylaxis. For conditioning, the PTCy patients got busulfan and fludarabine, then a related or unrelated marrow graft, followed by cyclophosphamide on days +3 and +4. PTCy-treated patients came from a prospective multi-institutional clinical trial. Mononuclear cells from peripheral blood and bone marrow were separated by Ficoll-Hypaque density centrifugation and then cryopreserved.

Specimen: PBMCs, collected after allogeneic stem cell transplant with posttransplant cyclophosphamide. This TCR derives from a female patient between 50 and 60 years old who received an allogeneic stem cell transplant from a related donor, was CMV-positive, and had no GVHD. After a transplant, not all T cells may be the patient's own; some may come from the graft donor. This receptor chain uses TRBV15 and TRBJ2-5, with 8 middle bases fitting TRBD1. The CDR3 region has the sequence CATSRGGFRGPTETQYF. The nucleotide sequence is TGTGCCACCAGCAGGGGTGGATTCAGGGGGCCGACTGAGACCCAGTACTTC.